Following are 11 T cell receptor beta chains from one sample sequenced in a study of a mutant IDH1 vaccine in newly diagnosed glioma. Using immunoSEQ multiplex PCR, the repertoire was profiled, and TCRdb retains in-frame clones only, with some absent. This sample has approximately 66,000 clones, with 84% found just once. No antigen has been assigned to these receptors. This sample's time point: week 23, last vaccination. Every single dose of the vaccine, 300 ug of mutant IDH1 20-mer peptide, came with topical imiquimod. Here the sequenced sample was PBMCs, taken from a glioma patient whose treatment included an IDH1 peptide vaccine. Receptor source: a man aged 18 to 30 with glioma.

The chain links TRBV18 to TRBJ2-7; D not certain. The germline gives CDR1 KGHSH, CDR2 LQKENI. The CDR3 spans 14 residues. V was pared by 6 bases and J by 0 bases, with 12 bases between. The CDR3 DNA reads as TGTGCCAGCTCCCGGACGGAGAGCTCCTACGAGCAGTACTTC. This translates into CASSRTESSYEQYF.

V gene TRBV6-5 combines with J gene TRBJ2-2; 8 bases agree with TRBD1. CDR3 length: 14 residues. Losses at the gene ends were 5 bases for V and 5 bases for J; bases not matched to a gene: 4. Looked up from germline, CDR1 is MNHEY and CDR2 is SVGAGI. CDR3 DNA sequence: TGTGCCAGCAGTCCGACAGGGGCGACCGGGGAGCTGTTTTTT. This encodes CASSPTGATGELFF.

This chain uses TRBV10-1 with TRBJ2-1, with D possibly being TRBD2 (6 bases). This CDR3 is 15 amino acids long. The germline CDR1 and CDR2 sequences are WNHNN and SYGVQD (reference sequence). The ends were cut back, 5 bases at V and 4 bases at J, with 15 bases in the middle. The CDR3 bases are TGCGCCAGCAGTAATAGGAGGGACGAATACAATGAGCAGTTCTTC. Amino acid sequence: CASSNRRDEYNEQFF.

CDR3 coding DNA: TGCGCCAGCAGCTTGATTAGCGGGAGAATTAGCCCGAACACCGGGGAGCTGTTTTTT. As protein: CASSLISGRISPNTGELFF. The rearrangement joins TRBV5-1 to TRBJ2-2; 9 nucleotides line up with TRBD2. V lost 1 base, J lost 0 bases, and 10 bases stayed unmatched. Germline V gene sequence: CDR1 SGHRS, CDR2 YFSETQ. The length of the CDR3 is 19 residues. Full variable domain (outside the CDR3, taken from reference TRBV5-1 and TRBJ2-2): KAGVTQTPRYLIKTRGQQVTLSCSPISGHRSVSWYQQTPGQGLQFLFEYFSETQRNKGNFPGRFSGRQFSNSRSEMNVSTLELGDSALYLCASSLISGRISPNTGELFFGEGSRLTVL.

The chain couples TRBV15 to TRBJ1-1; no reliable D call. Germline values: CDR1 LNHNV, CDR2 YYDKDF (reference sequence). CDR3 length: 12 amino acids. Trimming removed 4 bases at V and 5 bases at J, with 8 bases between. DNA of the CDR3: TGTGCCACCAGCATGGGGTGGACTGAAGCTTTCTTT. This translates into CATSMGWTEAFF.

V usage is TRBV7-9 and J usage is TRBJ2-7; no firm D call. The CDR3 sequence is 12 residues long. In germline, CDR1 is SEHNR, CDR2 FQNEAQ (reference sequence). V was pared by 4 bases and J by 3 bases, with 7 bases between. The CDR3 sequence is CASSSRGYEQYF. CDR3 bases: TGTGCCAGCAGCTCGAGAGGCTACGAGCAGTACTTC. The variable domain in full, with the rest retrieved from reference TRBV7-9 and TRBJ2-7, is DTGVSQNPRHKITKRGQNVTFRCDPISEHNRLYWYRQTLGQGPEFLTYFQNEAQLEKSRLLSDRFSAERPKGSFSTLEIQRTEQGDSAMYLCASSSRGYEQYFGPGTRLTVT.

The rearrangement links TRBV14 to TRBJ1-1, with TRBD1 as a possible D gene (5 bases). This CDR3 comprises 18 residues. Germline V gives CDR1 SGHDN, CDR2 FVKESK. Trimming took off 0 bases at V and 4 bases at J, with 21 bases between the two ends. CDR3 nucleotides: TGTGCCAGCAGCCAAGATTTGTTTGCAGGGCCCGGGGTCACTGAAGCTTTCTTT. It translates to CASSQDLFAGPGVTEAFF.

The genes are TRBV7-9 and TRBJ2-7; 8 positions match TRBD2. The CDR3 contains 14 residues. The ends lost 10 bases at V and 2 bases at J; junction bases unmatched: 10. CDR1 is SEHNR, CDR2 FQNEAQ, per germline (reference sequence). The CDR3: CATKLGGAPYEQYF. CDR3 sequence (DNA): TGTGCCACGAAACTCGGGGGGGCCCCCTACGAGCAGTACTTC.

CDR3 nucleotide sequence: TGTGCCAGCTCACCAATAAATAGCAATCAGCCCCAGCATTTT. It codes for CASSPINSNQPQHF. The rearrangement links TRBV18 to TRBJ1-5; the D is unclear. CDR1 and CDR2 from the germline V gene are KGHSH and LQKENI. The CDR3 totals 14 residues. The germline V and J ends were trimmed by 2 bases and 0 bases, with 5 bases remaining between them.

This clone came up a few times. V usage is TRBV18 and J usage is TRBJ1-1; 9 nucleotides match TRBD1. V shed 4 bases and J 4 bases; nucleotides not matched to a gene: 4. CDR1 and CDR2 from the germline V gene are KGHSH and LQKENI. This CDR3 region has 14 residues. The CDR3 reads CASSRTGEGTEAFF. The CDR3 DNA follows: TGTGCCAGCTCACGGACAGGGGAAGGCACTGAAGCTTTCTTT. Filled out from reference TRBV18 and TRBJ1-1, the complete variable domain reads NAGVMQNPRHLVRRRGQEARLRCSPMKGHSHVYWYRQLPEEGLKFMVYLQKENIIDESGMPKERFSAEFPKEGPSILRIQQVVRGDSAAYFCASSRTGEGTEAFFGQGTRLTVV.

V usage is TRBV14 and J usage is TRBJ2-3; no firm D call. The CDR3 covers 11 residues. The ends were cut back, 1 base at V and 7 bases at J, with 3 bases in the middle. Germline-derived CDR1 and CDR2 are SGHDN and FVKESK. The DNA of the CDR3 is TGTGCCAGCAGCCAAGGTTATACGCAGTATTTT. Its translation: CASSQGYTQYF.